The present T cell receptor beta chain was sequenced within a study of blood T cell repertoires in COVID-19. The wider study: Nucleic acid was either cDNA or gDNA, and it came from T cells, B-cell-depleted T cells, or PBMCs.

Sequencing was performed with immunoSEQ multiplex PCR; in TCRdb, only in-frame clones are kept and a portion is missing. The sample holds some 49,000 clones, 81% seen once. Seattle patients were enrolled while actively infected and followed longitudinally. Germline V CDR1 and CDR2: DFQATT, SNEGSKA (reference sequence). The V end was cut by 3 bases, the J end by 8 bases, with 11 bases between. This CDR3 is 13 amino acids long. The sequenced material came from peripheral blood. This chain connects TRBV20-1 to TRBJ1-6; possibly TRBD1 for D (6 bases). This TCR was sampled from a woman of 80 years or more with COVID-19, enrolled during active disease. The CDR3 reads CSASHRVYSPLHF. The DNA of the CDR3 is TGCAGTGCTAGTCACAGGGTTTATTCACCCCTCCACTTT.